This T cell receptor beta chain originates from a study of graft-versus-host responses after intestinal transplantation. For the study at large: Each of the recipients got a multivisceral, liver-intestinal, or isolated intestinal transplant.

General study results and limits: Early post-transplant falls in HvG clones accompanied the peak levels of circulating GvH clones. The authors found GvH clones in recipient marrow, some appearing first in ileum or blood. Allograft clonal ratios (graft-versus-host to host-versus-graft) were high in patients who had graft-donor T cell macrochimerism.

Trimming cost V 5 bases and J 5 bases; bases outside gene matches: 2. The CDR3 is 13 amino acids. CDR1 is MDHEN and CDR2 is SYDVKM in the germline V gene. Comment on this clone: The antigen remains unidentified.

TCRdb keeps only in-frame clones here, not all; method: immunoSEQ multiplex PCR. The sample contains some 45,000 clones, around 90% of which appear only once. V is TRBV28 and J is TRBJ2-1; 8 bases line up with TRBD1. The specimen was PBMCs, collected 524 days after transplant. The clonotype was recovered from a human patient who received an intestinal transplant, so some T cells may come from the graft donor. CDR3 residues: CASSPTGDNEQFF. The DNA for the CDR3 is TGTGCCAGCAGTCCGACAGGGGACAATGAGCAGTTCTTC.